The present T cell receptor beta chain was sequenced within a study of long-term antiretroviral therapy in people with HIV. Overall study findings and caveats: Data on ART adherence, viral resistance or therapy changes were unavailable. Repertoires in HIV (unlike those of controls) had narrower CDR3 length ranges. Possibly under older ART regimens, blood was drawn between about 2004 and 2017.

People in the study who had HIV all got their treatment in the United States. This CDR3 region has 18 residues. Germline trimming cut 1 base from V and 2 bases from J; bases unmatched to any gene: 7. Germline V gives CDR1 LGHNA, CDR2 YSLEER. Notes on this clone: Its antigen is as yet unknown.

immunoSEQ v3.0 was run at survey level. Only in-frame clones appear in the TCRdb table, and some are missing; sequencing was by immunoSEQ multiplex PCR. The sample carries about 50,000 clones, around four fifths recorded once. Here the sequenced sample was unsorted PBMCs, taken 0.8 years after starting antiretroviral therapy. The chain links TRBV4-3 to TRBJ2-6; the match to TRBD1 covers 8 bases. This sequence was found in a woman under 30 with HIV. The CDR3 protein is CASSQGVAGGAGANVLTF. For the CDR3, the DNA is TGCGCCAGCAGCCAAGGGGTGGCAGGGGGCGCTGGGGCCAACGTCCTGACTTTC.